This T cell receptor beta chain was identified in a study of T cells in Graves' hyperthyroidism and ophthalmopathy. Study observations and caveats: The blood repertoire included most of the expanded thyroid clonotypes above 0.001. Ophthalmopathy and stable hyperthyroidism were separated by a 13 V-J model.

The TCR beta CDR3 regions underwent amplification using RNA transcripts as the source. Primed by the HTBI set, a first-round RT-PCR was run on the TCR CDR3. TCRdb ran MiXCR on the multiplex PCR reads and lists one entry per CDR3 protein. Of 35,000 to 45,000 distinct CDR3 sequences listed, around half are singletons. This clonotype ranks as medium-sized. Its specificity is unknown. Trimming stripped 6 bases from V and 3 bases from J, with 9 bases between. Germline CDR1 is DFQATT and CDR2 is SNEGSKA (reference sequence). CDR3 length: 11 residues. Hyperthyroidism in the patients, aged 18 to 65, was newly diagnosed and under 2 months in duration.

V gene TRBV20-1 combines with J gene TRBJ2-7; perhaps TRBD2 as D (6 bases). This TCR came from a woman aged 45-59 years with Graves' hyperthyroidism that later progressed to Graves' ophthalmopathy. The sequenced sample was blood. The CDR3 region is CSATTSYEQYF. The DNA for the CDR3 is TGCAGTGCAACGACTAGCTACGAGCAGTACTTC.